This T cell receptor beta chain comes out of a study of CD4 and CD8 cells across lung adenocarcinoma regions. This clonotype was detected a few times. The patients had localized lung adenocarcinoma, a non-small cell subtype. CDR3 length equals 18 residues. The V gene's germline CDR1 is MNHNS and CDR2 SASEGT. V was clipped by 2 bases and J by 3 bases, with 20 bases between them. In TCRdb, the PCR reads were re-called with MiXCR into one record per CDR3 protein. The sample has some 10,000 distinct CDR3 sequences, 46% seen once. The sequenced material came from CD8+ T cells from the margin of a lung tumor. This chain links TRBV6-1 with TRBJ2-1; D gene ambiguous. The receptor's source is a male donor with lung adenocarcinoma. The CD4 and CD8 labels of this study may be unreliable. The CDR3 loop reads CASSEPDEIDGVYNEQFF. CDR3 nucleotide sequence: TGTGCCAGCAGTGAACCGGACGAGATAGATGGGGTCTACAATGAGCAGTTCTTC.